This T cell receptor (beta chain) originates from a study of technical replicates of blood from a handful of donors. Produced via immunoSEQ multiplex PCR; TCRdb's table is partial and in-frame only. This sample has about 80,000 clones, with 90% to 95% found just once. Germline assignment: CDR1 MNHNS and CDR2 SASEGT. V was clipped by 8 bases and J by 2 bases; unmatched bases: 1. This CDR3 region has 12 residues. The chain is built from TRBV6-1 and TRBJ2-7; 9 bases map to TRBD1. The receptor was derived from a human donor in good health. Sample: T cells isolated from PBMCs. The CDR3 spells CASGTGTYEQYF. The CDR3 bases are TGTGCCAGCGGGACAGGGACCTACGAGCAGTACTTC.